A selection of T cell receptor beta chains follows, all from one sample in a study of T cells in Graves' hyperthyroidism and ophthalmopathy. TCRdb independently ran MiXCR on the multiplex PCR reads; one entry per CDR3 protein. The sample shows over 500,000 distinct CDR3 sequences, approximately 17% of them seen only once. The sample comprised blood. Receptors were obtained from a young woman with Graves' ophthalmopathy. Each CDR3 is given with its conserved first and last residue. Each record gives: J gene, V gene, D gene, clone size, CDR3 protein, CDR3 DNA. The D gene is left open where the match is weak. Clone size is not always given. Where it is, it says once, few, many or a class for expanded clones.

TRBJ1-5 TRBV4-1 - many CASSQVRDGSNQPQHF TGCGCCAGCAGCCAAGTCCGGGACGGATCAAATCAGCCCCAGCATTTT
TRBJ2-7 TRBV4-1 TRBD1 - CASSQAGQGGYEQYF TGCGCCAGCAGCCAAGCAGGACAGGGTGGCTACGAGCAGTACTTC
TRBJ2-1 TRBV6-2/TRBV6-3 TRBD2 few CASMGLAGRNEQFF TGTGCCAGCATGGGACTAGCGGGACGGAATGAGCAGTTCTTC
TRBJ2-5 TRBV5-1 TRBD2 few CASSLLTSGAYQETQYF TGCGCCAGCAGCTTGCTCACTAGCGGGGCCTACCAAGAGACCCAGTACTTC
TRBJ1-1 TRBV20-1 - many CSARVVGGRWTEAFF TGCAGTGCTAGAGTCGTGGGGGGGCGTTGGACTGAAGCTTTCTTT
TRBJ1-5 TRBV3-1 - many CASSQVSNQPQHF TGTGCCAGCAGCCAAGTTAGCAATCAGCCCCAGCATTTT
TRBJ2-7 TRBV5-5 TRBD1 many CASSPGTGGRYEQYF TGTGCCAGCAGCCCCGGGACAGGGGGCCGGTACGAGCAGTACTTC
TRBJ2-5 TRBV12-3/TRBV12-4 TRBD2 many CASSTLAYQETQYF TGTGCCAGCAGCACACTAGCGTACCAAGAGACCCAGTACTTC
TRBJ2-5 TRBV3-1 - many CASSQVSGSFGLEETQYF TGTGCCAGCAGCCAAGTTTCTGGGTCGTTCGGATTGGAAGAGACCCAGTACTTC
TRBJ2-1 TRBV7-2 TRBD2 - CASSGGLAESEQFF TGTGCCAGCAGCGGGGGACTAGCGGAATCTGAGCAGTTCTTC
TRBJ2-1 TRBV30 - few CAWSVGTEQFF TGTGCCTGGAGTGTAGGGACTGAGCAGTTCTTC
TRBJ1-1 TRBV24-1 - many CATSDHPNWDNTEAFF TGTGCCACCAGTGATCATCCTAACTGGGATAACACTGAAGCTTTCTTT
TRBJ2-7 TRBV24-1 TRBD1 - CATSEGTGGTIYEQYF TGTGCCACCAGTGAGGGGACAGGGGGCACTATCTACGAGCAGTACTTC
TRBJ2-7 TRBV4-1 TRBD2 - CASSQLTGTSGSYEQYF TGCGCCAGCAGCCAATTAACCGGGACTAGCGGGAGTTACGAGCAGTACTTC
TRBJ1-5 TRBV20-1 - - CSASSDRQPQHF TGCAGTGCTAGCTCCGACAGACAGCCCCAGCATTTT
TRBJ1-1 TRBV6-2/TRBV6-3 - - CASIGTMNTEAFF TGTGCCAGCATTGGAACCATGAACACTGAAGCTTTCTTT
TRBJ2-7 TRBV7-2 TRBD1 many CASSPGQGRSYEQYF TGTGCCAGCAGCCCCGGACAGGGGAGAAGCTACGAGCAGTACTTC
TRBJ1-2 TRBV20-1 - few CSASTGTNYGYTF TGCAGTGCTAGTACCGGGACAAACTATGGCTACACCTTC
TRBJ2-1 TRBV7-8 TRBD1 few CATGDRVSSYNEQFF TGTGCCACCGGGGACAGGGTCAGCTCCTACAATGAGCAGTTCTTC
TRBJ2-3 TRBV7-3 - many CASSPARGGADTQYF TGTGCCAGCAGCCCAGCTCGGGGCGGGGCAGATACGCAGTATTTT
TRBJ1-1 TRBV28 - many CASTVPDKSGRAFF TGTGCCAGCACCGTTCCTGACAAGAGCGGCCGGGCTTTCTTT
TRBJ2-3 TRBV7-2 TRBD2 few CASRAGVGTDTQYF TGTGCCAGCAGGGCGGGAGTGGGAACAGATACGCAGTATTTT
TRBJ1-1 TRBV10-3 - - CAINKGTLNTEAFF TGTGCCATCAATAAAGGGACCTTGAACACTGAAGCTTTCTTT
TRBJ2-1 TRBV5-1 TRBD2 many CASSSSPSGNGNEQFF TGCGCCAGCAGCTCCTCACCTAGCGGGAATGGGAATGAGCAGTTCTTC
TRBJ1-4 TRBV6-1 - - CASSPGVEDEKLFF TGTGCCAGCAGTCCAGGGGTGGAGGATGAAAAACTGTTTTTT
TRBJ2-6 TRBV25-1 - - CASSEYGRSGANVLTF TGTGCCAGCAGTGAATATGGGAGATCTGGGGCCAACGTCCTGACTTTC
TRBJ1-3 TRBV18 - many CASSVPRSGNTIYF TGTGCCAGCTCGGTCCCCAGGTCTGGAAACACCATATATTTT